This T cell receptor (beta chain) appears in the sequencing data of a study of CD8+ T cells in alopecia areata. Study conclusions and caveats: Alphabeta T cells residing in normal skin are also sequenced in scalp samples. Many expanded lesional clones persisted in scalp and blood during tofacitinib.

Concerning this clone itself: Its specificity is unknown.

Extraction of RNA preceded its reverse transcription into cDNA, which served as the sequencing template. Sequencing used immunoSEQ multiplex PCR; TCRdb keeps in-frame clones, though not all of them. The sample lists over 150,000 clones, about 53% occurring once. Deletions cut 0 bases from V and 4 bases from J, with 10 bases between. Per germline, CDR1 PRHDT and CDR2 FYEKMQ (reference sequence). This CDR3 has 15 amino acids. Treatment of the sample: oral pan-JAK inhibitor, 5-10 mg twice daily. Alopecia areata patients gave lesional scalp punch biopsies and peripheral blood samples. This specimen was CD8+ T cells sorted from blood, taken at week 24, from a patient treated with tofacitinib. This receptor was obtained from a human donor with alopecia areata. The chain joins TRBV13 to TRBJ1-5; D not resolved. As DNA, the CDR3 is TGTGCCAGCAGCTTAGGCCGGGGAGCAAATCAGCCCCAGCATTTT. This gives the protein CASSLGRGANQPQHF.